Listed below are T cell receptor beta chains from one sample, sequenced in a study of CD8 T cells in Susac syndrome. TCRdb fed the immunoSEQ multiplex PCR reads into MiXCR, producing one record per CDR3 protein. The table has roughly 120,000 distinct CDR3 sequences, 94% seen once. The source material was CD4+ T cells from PBMCs. The receptors were gathered from a human donor with multiple sclerosis. Both conserved end residues are trimmed from each CDR3.

J,V,CDR3
TRBJ2-7,TRBV29-1,SVLTGPYEQY
TRBJ2-2,TRBV20-1,SATRGGHVPGELF
TRBJ2-2,TRBV7-3,ASSSSSGGTGELF
TRBJ2-3,TRBV29-1,SVAELSGRFTDTQY
TRBJ2-2,TRBV5-1,ASSLAGRTGELF
TRBJ1-6,TRBV7-2,ASSLIGTRYNSPLH
TRBJ2-3,TRBV11-3,ASSFSGGTDTQY
TRBJ1-5,TRBV3-1,ASSQDPDARQPQH
TRBJ1-1,TRBV30,AWRVQGRVTEAF
TRBJ2-7,TRBV2,ASYRTRTSYEQY
TRBJ1-1,TRBV20-1,SAREAGENTEAF
TRBJ2-3,TRBV5-1,ASNPTGGADTQY
TRBJ1-1,TRBV18,ASSPNLGGTEAF
TRBJ1-5,TRBV30,AWSPGRSQPQH
TRBJ2-3,TRBV5-1,ASSQAAGVADTQY
TRBJ1-4,TRBV10-1,ASSEAPGENEKLF
TRBJ2-7,TRBV27,ASNAGQGGTYEQY
TRBJ2-3,TRBV7-9,ASRPGQGSDTQY
TRBJ2-2,TRBV5-1,ASSLGSPGELF
TRBJ2-1,TRBV29-1,SVVGARYSYNEQF
TRBJ2-3,TRBV9,ASNSGTTDTQY
TRBJ1-1,TRBV14,ASSPRLGAKAF
TRBJ1-1,TRBV27,ASSLMGPTEAF
TRBJ2-5,TRBV6-1,ASRAASQETQY
TRBJ1-2,TRBV20-1,SARDGTGGGYT
TRBJ2-1,TRBV6-6,ASIDGGGKDYNEQF
TRBJ1-2,TRBV25-1,ASSESGRALSYGYT
TRBJ1-2,TRBV6-5,ASSLTGNGYGYT
TRBJ2-1,TRBV29-1,SVEGGTSGVGEQF
TRBJ2-5,TRBV29-1,SVKGKRGGLETQY
TRBJ1-1,TRBV20-1,SARDNGKGAIVTEAF
TRBJ1-5,TRBV29-1,SVQFPQGQPQH
TRBJ2-7,TRBV6-5,ASSYPGQGHYEQY
TRBJ1-5,TRBV3-1,ASSQDLRQPQH
TRBJ2-7,TRBV5-1,ASGGQGGYEQY
TRBJ1-2,TRBV6-2/TRBV6-3,ASSLAALGGYT
TRBJ1-2,TRBV28,AISGLGSYGYT
TRBJ2-1,TRBV29-1,SVGGLPYNEQF
TRBJ1-1,TRBV5-1,ASSFDLRGNTEAF
TRBJ2-3,TRBV29-1,SVEVFSLYSTDTQY
TRBJ2-2,TRBV18,ASSPIGTTNTGELF
TRBJ2-7,TRBV12-3/TRBV12-4,ASSPGEGQGQY
TRBJ1-6,TRBV7-2,ASSPSGGAPYSPLH
TRBJ1-5,TRBV3-1,ASSPTVGNQPQH
TRBJ1-2,TRBV6-5,ASTPDSYGYT
TRBJ1-1,TRBV5-6,ASRLGQGGYNTEAF
TRBJ2-7,TRBV20-1,SARAPSIGPYEQY
TRBJ1-1,TRBV30,AWSATKGMNTEAF
TRBJ2-4,TRBV19,ASTLTGGIKNIQY
TRBJ1-2,TRBV5-1,ASSLEQTGTNYGYT
TRBJ2-5,TRBV20-1,SAPGRQETQY
TRBJ2-5,TRBV30,AWSSAVEYQETQY
TRBJ2-6,TRBV19,ASRPAGAGANVLT
TRBJ1-5,TRBV19,ASNQASRAKDQPQH
TRBJ2-5,TRBV20-1,SARAPAGQQETQY